This note documents a single T cell receptor beta chain sequence. This specimen belongs to a study of shared clonotypes between healthy human individuals. Looking at the study overall: The study enrolled a couple of women and a few men aged 18 to 49.

Assay used: immunoSEQ multiplex PCR; TCRdb lists only in-frame clones, some missing. The sample yields about 2.3 million clones, just under 95% seen once. The study separated CD4+ cells into CD45RA+ naive and CD45RA-negative memory subsets. Trimming removed 0 bases from V and 4 bases from J, with 9 bases in between. Germline lookup yields CDR1 LGHNA and CDR2 YSLEER. The CDR3 covers 14 residues. The chain links TRBV4-3 to TRBJ1-2, with D unclear. This TCR was recovered from a man in his late teens or twenties in good health. Some clones in this sample may be carry-over from other donors' samples. The sample comprised naive CD4+ T cells from PBMCs. Subset of the sample: CD45RA+ positively selected. The CDR3: CASSQDRHVYGYTF. As DNA, the CDR3 is TGCGCCAGCAGCCAAGATAGACACGTCTATGGCTACACCTTC.